This entry is about one TCR beta chain. Its target is not known. This sample stems from a study of shared clonotypes between healthy human individuals. Study outcomes and limitations: When naive CD4 clonotypes were compared across four donors, around 4.6% were shared. Limitation of the genetic and exposure-history diversity represented came from the few donors.

Germline CDR1 reads KGHSH; CDR2 reads LQKENI. The CDR3 consists of 15 residues. J was trimmed by 6 bases and V by 5 bases; bases with no gene match: 7. Study processing details: For the immunoSEQ data, sequences were junction-only without quality scores, so filtering differed. Using immunoSEQ multiplex PCR, the repertoire was profiled, and TCRdb retains in-frame clones only, with some absent. For V, J and clone size, that table is used; D and trimming come from the DNA. This sample has over 2 million clones; 95% occur once, and the top ten carry 0.13%. Sequencing was done on a sample of naive CD4+ T cells sorted from blood. Subset given: CD45RA+ positively selected. V and J are TRBV18 and TRBJ2-1; 10 bases align to TRBD2. The receptor's source is a man between 18 and 29 years old in good health. The DNA for the CDR3 is TGTGCCAGCTCATCACTAGCGGGGAAACTCAATGAGCAGTTCTTC. Translated, it gives CASSSLAGKLNEQFF.